The rows below give T cell receptor beta chains drawn from one sample of a study of OX40 agonist ivuxolimab in advanced cancers. TCRdb's table, derived via immunoSEQ multiplex PCR, lists solely in-frame clones and lacks some. The sample gives about 100,000 clones, approximately 91% of which show up once; around 0.16% is in the top ten. The material was CD4+ or CD8+ T cells sorted from blood, obtained in a trial of the OX40 agonist ivuxolimab. The receptors originated from an adult with an advanced solid tumor such as melanoma, head and neck, liver or kidney cancer. CDR3s include the opening cysteine and the closing phenylalanine or tryptophan. A D gene is named only where the DNA matches it firmly. Rows give clone size only sometimes, using once, few, many, or a class for an expanded clone.

clone_size j_call v_call d_call cdr3_aa cdr3_nt
- TRBJ2-3 TRBV6-4 - CASSEMPGGTDTQYF TGTGCCAGCAGTGAAATGCCAGGGGGCACAGATACGCAGTATTTT
- TRBJ1-6 TRBV10-2 TRBD1 CASSEVTGGRGYNSPLHF TGCGCCAGCAGTGAGGTGACAGGGGGGAGGGGATATAATTCACCCCTCCACTTT
- TRBJ1-5 TRBV7-6 - CASSLDSNQPQHF TGTGCCAGCAGCCTGGATAGCAATCAGCCCCAGCATTTT
- TRBJ2-1 TRBV19 - CASINLVQGRNEQFF TGTGCCAGTATAAATCTCGTGCAGGGCCGCAATGAGCAGTTCTTC
- TRBJ2-2 TRBV5-8 - CASSMGRPNFHTGELFF TGTGCCAGCAGCATGGGACGGCCAAACTTCCACACCGGGGAGCTGTTTTTT
- TRBJ1-2 TRBV25-1 - CASSEGARGYTF TGTGCCAGCAGTGAAGGGGCTCGAGGCTACACCTTC
- TRBJ1-6 TRBV5-4 TRBD1 CASSPGTGAVSPLHF TGTGCCAGCAGCCCCGGGACAGGGGCTGTTTCACCCCTCCACTTT
- TRBJ2-7 TRBV2 TRBD2 CASNRLAGIYEQYF TGTGCCAGCAATAGACTAGCGGGGATCTACGAGCAGTACTTC
- TRBJ2-7 TRBV5-4 - CASSLAASDTYEQYF TGTGCCAGCAGCTTGGCGGCTAGCGATACCTACGAGCAGTACTTC
- TRBJ1-2 TRBV19 TRBD1 CASSPRTGAYGYTF TGTGCCAGTAGTCCTCGGACAGGGGCTTATGGCTACACCTTC
- TRBJ1-3 TRBV5-6 - CASSLGVGARGNTIYF TGTGCCAGCAGCTTGGGAGTGGGGGCGCGTGGAAACACCATATATTTT
- TRBJ1-3 TRBV7-8 - CASRFGQLSGNTIYF TGTGCCAGCAGATTCGGACAGCTCTCTGGAAACACCATATATTTT
- TRBJ1-2 TRBV1 - CTSSQDSGRGNYGYTF TGCACCAGCAGCCAAGACTCAGGGAGGGGTAACTATGGCTACACCTTC
- TRBJ1-1 TRBV6-1 - CASWGVVGREAFF TGTGCCAGCTGGGGGGTGGTCGGGAGAGAAGCTTTCTTT
- TRBJ1-2 TRBV6-5 TRBD1 CASSTGAGNYGYTF TGTGCCAGCAGTACAGGGGCGGGTAACTATGGCTACACCTTC
- TRBJ1-4 TRBV7-8 TRBD1 CASSLKGTGDYLFF TGTGCCAGCAGCTTAAAGGGGACAGGGGATTATCTGTTTTTT
- TRBJ1-4 TRBV6-1 - CASSELGEKLFF TGTGCCAGCAGTGAATTGGGTGAAAAACTGTTTTTT
- TRBJ2-5 TRBV30 - CAWSALQETQYF TGTGCCTGGAGTGCCCTTCAAGAGACCCAGTACTTC
- TRBJ1-1 TRBV20-1 - CSARKETEAFF TGCAGTGCTAGGAAAGAAACTGAAGCTTTCTTT
- TRBJ2-2 TRBV27 - CASSLWGGNTGELFF TGTGCCAGCAGTTTATGGGGCGGGAACACCGGGGAGCTGTTTTTT
- TRBJ2-5 TRBV30 - CAWRATNWETQYF TGTGCCTGGAGAGCCACGAATTGGGAGACCCAGTACTTC
- TRBJ2-7 TRBV19 TRBD2 CASSPGPSGGIHYEQYF TGTGCCAGTAGTCCCGGTCCCTCCGGGGGGATCCACTACGAGCAGTACTTC
- TRBJ2-1 TRBV11-2 TRBD2 CASSLSGRGNEQFF TGTGCCAGCAGCCTTAGCGGGAGGGGAAATGAGCAGTTCTTC
- TRBJ2-5 TRBV7-2 - CASSPGPQETQYF TGTGCCAGCAGCCCGGGACCCCAAGAGACCCAGTACTTC
- TRBJ2-7 TRBV5-1 - CASSPIPPPAPYEQYF TGCGCCAGCAGCCCCATCCCCCCCCCGGCCCCCTACGAGCAGTACTTC
- TRBJ1-5 TRBV2 TRBD1 CASSPGRGEGNQPQHF TGTGCCAGCAGCCCAGGCAGGGGGGAAGGAAATCAGCCCCAGCATTTT
- TRBJ1-2 TRBV2 - CASSELRVTRLGWNGGYTF TGTGCCAGCAGTGAATTGAGGGTTACCAGGTTGGGGTGGAATGGGGGCTACACCTTC
- TRBJ2-7 TRBV5-1 - CASSPRLDIRYEQYF TGCGCCAGCAGCCCCAGACTCGACATCCGATACGAGCAGTACTTC
- TRBJ2-7 TRBV29-1 - CSVGGGGPYEQYF TGCAGCGTGGGTGGGGGGGGCCCCTACGAGCAGTACTTC
- TRBJ1-5 TRBV27 - CASSVRGVQGSSQPQHF TGTGCCAGCAGTGTTAGAGGGGTACAGGGATCGAGTCAGCCCCAGCATTTT
- TRBJ1-5 TRBV5-1 TRBD1 CASRTGTGVNQPQHF TGCGCCAGCCGTACCGGGACAGGGGTAAATCAGCCCCAGCATTTT
- TRBJ2-1 TRBV6-6 TRBD1 CASSYSGTGGNEQFF TGTGCCAGCAGTTACTCTGGGACAGGAGGGAATGAGCAGTTCTTC
- TRBJ2-2 TRBV5-1 - CASRRGQYTGELFF TGCGCCAGCCGTCGCGGACAGTACACCGGGGAGCTGTTTTTT
- TRBJ2-1 TRBV11-3 TRBD2 CASSPTRGYNEQFF TGTGCCAGCAGCCCGACGCGGGGGTACAATGAGCAGTTCTTC
- TRBJ2-2 TRBV30 - CAWSAQGTGELFF TGTGCCTGGAGTGCTCAGGGTACCGGGGAGCTGTTTTTT
- TRBJ2-3 TRBV5-1 TRBD1 CASSPDRTGTGLQRGYF TGCGCCAGCAGCCCTGACAGAACCGGGACAGGACTACAACGAGGGTATTTT
- TRBJ2-2 TRBV10-1 - CASSVKRNTGELFF TGCGCCAGCAGTGTAAAAAGGAACACCGGGGAGCTGTTTTTT
- TRBJ2-4 TRBV7-3 TRBD1 CASSPDRGRTNIQYF TGTGCCAGCAGTCCGGACAGGGGACGGACCAACATTCAGTACTTC
once TRBJ1-3 TRBV11-2 - CASSLIGNTIYF TGTGCCAGCTCCCTCATCGGAAACACCATATATTTT
- TRBJ1-4 TRBV5-6 - CASSLTGATNEKLFF TGTGCCAGCAGCTTGACGGGAGCAACTAATGAAAAACTGTTTTTT
- TRBJ2-7 TRBV15 TRBD1 CATSRKSPGQGEQYF TGTGCCACCAGCAGAAAATCGCCGGGACAGGGGGAGCAGTACTTC
- TRBJ2-1 TRBV5-4 TRBD2 CASSSMGLAEEQFF TGTGCCAGCAGCTCCATGGGACTAGCGGAAGAGCAGTTCTTC
- TRBJ1-2 TRBV7-2 - CASSPYSEAYGYTF TGTGCCAGCAGCCCCTATAGTGAGGCCTATGGCTACACCTTC
- TRBJ2-3 TRBV27 TRBD2 CASSFRVGLAGASSTDTQYF TGTGCCAGCAGTTTTAGGGTGGGACTAGCGGGGGCAAGTAGCACAGATACGCAGTATTTT
- TRBJ2-2 TRBV6-4 - CASRTPNTGELFF TGTGCCAGCAGAACACCGAACACCGGGGAGCTGTTTTTT
- TRBJ2-7 TRBV6-5 TRBD2 CASSPRLAGTYEQYF TGTGCCAGCAGTCCGCGACTAGCGGGCACCTACGAGCAGTACTTC
- TRBJ2-7 TRBV6-1 - CASRVTVYEQYF TGTGCCAGCAGAGTGACAGTCTACGAGCAGTACTTC
- TRBJ2-1 TRBV27 - CASSLTGPSGYNEQFF TGTGCCAGCAGTTTAACAGGGCCCAGCGGGTACAATGAGCAGTTCTTC
- TRBJ2-3 TRBV11-2 TRBD1 CASSFRQGPTDTQYF TGTGCCAGCAGCTTCCGACAGGGCCCAACAGATACGCAGTATTTT
once TRBJ2-7 TRBV9 - CASSAERGPGPYEQYF TGTGCCAGCAGCGCCGAGAGGGGACCGGGACCCTACGAGCAGTACTTC
- TRBJ1-3 TRBV9 - CASSAQGSRNTIYF TGTGCCAGCAGCGCGCAGGGGAGTAGAAACACCATATATTTT
- TRBJ1-1 TRBV30 - CAWSVGGPNTEAFF TGTGCCTGGAGCGTGGGGGGCCCGAACACTGAAGCTTTCTTT
- TRBJ1-1 TRBV10-1 TRBD1 CATRTGENTEAFF TGCGCCACCCGGACAGGGGAGAACACTGAAGCTTTCTTT
- TRBJ1-2 TRBV6-1 TRBD1 CASSEVGTEPNYGYTF TGTGCCAGCAGTGAAGTAGGGACAGAGCCTAACTATGGCTACACCTTC
- TRBJ1-2 TRBV27 - CASSSQGNYGYTF TGTGCCAGCAGTTCTCAGGGGAACTATGGCTACACCTTC